Listed below are T cell receptor beta chains from one sample, sequenced in a study of blood T cell repertoires in COVID-19. Produced via immunoSEQ multiplex PCR; TCRdb's table is partial and in-frame only. Of roughly 78,000 clones in the sample, approximately 89% are singletons; the top ten hold 1.9%. The specimen sequenced was peripheral blood. Every receptor here comes from a woman aged 55-75 years with acute or convalescent COVID-19. CDR3s include the opening cysteine and the closing phenylalanine or tryptophan. The D gene is left open where the match is weak. Clone size appears in some rows only: once, few, many, or a class for an expanded clone.

TRBD2	TRBJ2-3	-	TRBV30	CASTGTSLTDTQYF	TGTGCCTCTACCGGGACTAGCCTGACAGATACGCAGTATTTT
TRBD1	TRBJ2-1	-	TRBV6-2/TRBV6-3	CASSYGTGSNEQFF	TGTGCCAGCAGTTATGGGACAGGGTCCAATGAGCAGTTCTTC
TRBD1	TRBJ1-6	few	TRBV19	CASSIWFGQGNSPLHF	TGTGCCAGTAGTATCTGGTTTGGACAGGGGAATTCACCCCTCCACTTT
-	TRBJ2-3	-	TRBV4-2	CASSQDFGWTGVGTQYF	TGTGCCAGCAGCCAAGATTTTGGGTGGACGGGAGTGGGTACGCAGTATTTT
-	TRBJ2-5	-	TRBV7-8	CASNQDEVQNTIQETQYF	TGTGCCAGCAACCAAGATGAGGTGCAGAATACGATCCAAGAGACCCAGTACTTC
TRBD1	TRBJ2-1	-	TRBV7-2	CASSSPQGVKEQFF	TGTGCCAGCAGCTCCCCACAGGGGGTAAAAGAGCAGTTCTTC
-	TRBJ1-2	-	TRBV7-9	CASNPPAGDFYGYTF	TGTGCCAGCAACCCCCCCGCAGGGGATTTCTATGGCTACACCTTC
-	TRBJ2-2	-	TRBV24-1	CATATRGGNTGELFF	TGTGCCACCGCTACCAGAGGGGGGAACACCGGGGAGCTGTTTTTT
TRBD1	TRBJ2-1	-	TRBV30	CARRDREWGEQFF	TGTGCCCGCCGGGACAGGGAGTGGGGTGAGCAGTTCTTC
TRBD1	TRBJ1-2	-	TRBV19	CASSPQGDTYGYTF	TGTGCCAGTAGTCCACAGGGGGACACTTATGGCTACACCTTC
TRBD2	TRBJ2-7	few	TRBV6-6	CASSYSAGGGYEQYF	TGTGCCAGCAGTTACTCGGCAGGCGGGGGTTACGAGCAGTACTTC
TRBD2	TRBJ2-3	-	TRBV10-1	CARDLGGLGFLGVTTDTQYF	TGCGCCAGGGACCTAGGGGGACTAGGGTTTTTGGGCGTTACCACAGATACGCAGTATTTT
TRBD1	TRBJ2-7	few	TRBV2	CASRSTGGSYEQYF	TGTGCCAGCAGATCGACAGGGGGCTCCTACGAGCAGTACTTC
-	TRBJ2-1	-	TRBV5-1	CASSRKGDEQFF	TGCGCCAGCAGCCGCAAGGGGGATGAGCAGTTCTTC
TRBD1	TRBJ1-1	-	TRBV6-2/TRBV6-3	CASSYGANRGRTEAFF	TGTGCCAGCAGTTACGGGGCCAACAGGGGGCGAACTGAAGCTTTCTTT
-	TRBJ1-3	-	TRBV4-2	CASSQERGGSGNTIYF	TGTGCCAGCAGCCAAGAGAGGGGGGGATCGGGAAACACCATATATTTT
TRBD2	TRBJ2-2	-	TRBV27	CASSSGRWTSDYTGELFF	TGTGCCAGCAGTTCAGGGCGATGGACTAGCGATTACACCGGGGAGCTGTTTTTT
-	TRBJ1-2	-	TRBV24-1	CATSDYSIPPDYGYTF	TGTGCCACCAGTGATTATTCTATTCCCCCGGACTATGGCTACACCTTC
TRBD1	TRBJ1-1	-	TRBV29-1	CSAQKGGWVTEAFF	TGCAGCGCGCAGAAAGGGGGCTGGGTTACTGAAGCTTTCTTT
-	TRBJ2-3	-	TRBV4-1	CASSQDKGATDTQYF	TGCGCCAGCAGCCAAGATAAAGGAGCCACAGATACGCAGTATTTT
-	TRBJ2-7	-	TRBV28	CASSFPSSYEQYF	TGTGCCAGCAGTTTTCCCAGCTCCTACGAGCAGTACTTC
-	TRBJ2-6	-	TRBV6-1	CASSVGRSSGANVLTF	TGTGCCAGCAGTGTAGGGAGGTCCTCTGGGGCCAACGTCCTGACTTTC
-	TRBJ2-5	-	TRBV24-1	CATSETRDKETQYF	TGTGCCACCAGTGAAACACGGGACAAAGAGACCCAGTACTTC
TRBD1	TRBJ1-4	-	TRBV7-7	CASSLGRQGGEKLFF	TGTGCCAGCAGCTTAGGACGACAGGGGGGTGAAAAACTGTTTTTT
-	TRBJ2-3	-	TRBV11-2	CASTHQGIDTQYF	TGTGCCAGCACTCACCAGGGGATAGATACGCAGTATTTT
-	TRBJ1-1	-	TRBV7-2	CASSFTGHVEAFF	TGTGCCAGCAGCTTCACGGGACATGTTGAAGCTTTCTTT
TRBD1	TRBJ2-1	-	TRBV28	CASGTGGSGGSYNEQFF	TGTGCCAGCGGGACAGGGGGTAGCGGGGGCTCCTACAATGAGCAGTTCTTC
-	TRBJ2-1	-	TRBV7-9	CASSSLGQAASSYNEQFF	TGTGCCAGCAGCTCCCTGGGGCAGGCGGCCAGCTCCTACAATGAGCAGTTCTTC
-	TRBJ1-1	-	TRBV6-5	CASREGGTEAFF	TGTGCCAGCAGGGAGGGCGGCACTGAAGCTTTCTTT
TRBD2	TRBJ2-7	-	TRBV28	CASSTSGYEQYF	TGTGCCAGCAGTACTAGCGGCTACGAGCAGTACTTC
TRBD1	TRBJ2-7	-	TRBV6-2/TRBV6-3	CASSYGTGGMYEQYF	TGTGCCAGCAGTTACGGGACAGGGGGCATGTACGAGCAGTACTTC
-	TRBJ1-5	-	TRBV24-1	CATSEATGTPQPQHF	TGTGCCACCAGTGAAGCCACCGGGACACCTCAGCCCCAGCATTTT
-	TRBJ1-1	few	TRBV11-2	CASSAAGVEAFF	TGTGCCAGCAGCGCCGCGGGGGTCGAAGCTTTCTTT
-	TRBJ1-1	-	TRBV6-2/TRBV6-3	CASRYDGLVNTEAFF	TGTGCCAGCAGGTACGACGGGTTGGTGAACACTGAAGCTTTCTTT
-	TRBJ1-1	-	TRBV2	CASSLQGLGNTEAFF	TGTGCCAGCAGTCTCCAGGGTTTAGGGAACACTGAAGCTTTCTTT
-	TRBJ1-3	once	TRBV9	CASSPQGREGNTIYF	TGTGCCAGCAGCCCTCAGGGCCGCGAAGGAAACACCATATATTTT
TRBD1	TRBJ1-1	once	TRBV7-6	CASSLTGTDTEAFF	TGTGCCAGCAGCTTGACAGGGACTGACACTGAAGCTTTCTTT
TRBD2	TRBJ2-1	-	TRBV5-1	CASSPLEAGGYNEQFF	TGCGCCAGCAGCCCCTTAGAAGCGGGGGGGTACAATGAGCAGTTCTTC
TRBD1	TRBJ1-5	once	TRBV18	CASSIGTGGHNQPQHF	TGTGCCAGCTCAATCGGGACAGGGGGCCACAATCAGCCCCAGCATTTT
TRBD1	TRBJ2-7	-	TRBV6-1	CASSEAGQGPYEQYF	TGTGCCAGCAGTGAAGCGGGACAGGGACCCTACGAGCAGTACTTC
TRBD2	TRBJ2-3	-	TRBV27	CASSFTRFAGGGDTQYF	TGTGCCAGCAGTTTCACCCGCTTCGCGGGAGGGGGAGATACGCAGTATTTT
TRBD2	TRBJ2-1	-	TRBV19	CASSPGGGTYNEQFF	TGTGCCAGTAGTCCGGGAGGGGGGACCTACAATGAGCAGTTCTTC
TRBD1	TRBJ1-2	-	TRBV7-9	CASSLGQGLEYGYTF	TGTGCCAGCAGCTTGGGACAGGGCTTAGAATATGGCTACACCTTC
-	TRBJ1-1	-	TRBV28	CASSLFPGRTEAFF	TGTGCCAGCAGTTTATTTCCAGGTAGGACTGAAGCTTTCTTT
-	TRBJ1-4	once	TRBV28	CASRQQPNEKLFF	TGTGCCAGCAGACAACAGCCTAATGAAAAACTGTTTTTT
-	TRBJ1-2	-	TRBV20-1	CSASSPRGGNNYGYTF	TGCAGTGCTAGTTCTCCAAGGGGGGGGAACAACTATGGCTACACCTTC
-	TRBJ2-2	few	TRBV7-2	CASGPETGELFF	TGTGCCAGCGGTCCCGAGACCGGGGAGCTGTTTTTT
-	TRBJ2-2	-	TRBV12-5	CATRTDSNTGELFF	TGTGCTACCCGGACAGATTCGAACACCGGGGAGCTGTTTTTT